This T cell receptor (beta chain) stems from a study of T cells in Graves' hyperthyroidism and ophthalmopathy. This clonotype was detected a few times. Regions amplified from RNA transcripts were the TCR beta CDR3 regions. The HTBI set primed first-round TCR CDR3 RT-PCR. TCRdb independently ran MiXCR on the multiplex PCR reads; one entry per CDR3 protein. The table lists fewer than 250,000 distinct CDR3 sequences, approximately 25% of them singletons. CDR1 MNHEY and CDR2 SVGAGI come from the germline V gene. CDR3 size: 17 residues. After removal of 2 bases from V and 0 bases from J, the junction contained 7 bases not matched to a gene.

This receptor was obtained from a woman between 35 and 50 years old with Graves' ophthalmopathy. The genes are TRBV6-5 and TRBJ1-3; 7 bases fit TRBD1. The sequenced sample was blood. CDR3 loop: CASSYHRTGYSGNTIYF. CDR3 in DNA: TGTGCCAGCAGTTACCACCGGACAGGATACTCTGGAAACACCATATATTTT.